These T cell receptor beta chains were read from a single sample in a study of blood T cell repertoires in COVID-19. Libraries were prepared by immunoSEQ multiplex PCR; TCRdb keeps only in-frame clonotypes and omits some of them. The sample shows some 330,000 clones, over 75% of them seen only once. Source material: PBMCs or T cells enriched from blood (not recorded which). These receptors came from a man aged 25-45 years who had recovered from COVID-19. Each CDR3 is given with its conserved first and last residue. D genes are given only for firm matches. Clone size appears in some rows only: once, few, many, or a class for an expanded clone.

D gene	V gene	J gene	clone size	CDR3 DNA	CDR3 protein
TRBD1	TRBV3-1/TRBV3-2	TRBJ2-7	NA	TGTGCCAGCAGCCGGGGGGGACAGGGGACAAGCGAGCAGTACTTC	CASSRGGQGTSEQYF
TRBD2	TRBV5-1	TRBJ2-2	NA	TGCGCCAGCAGCCCAGGGGGAGCGGGGGGCGTGAACACCGGGGAGCTGTTTTTT	CASSPGGAGGVNTGELFF
TRBD1	TRBV5-1	TRBJ1-6	NA	TGCGCCAGCAGCTTGGATGGACAGGGAAATTCACCCCTCCACTTT	CASSLDGQGNSPLHF
NA	TRBV28	TRBJ2-7	NA	TGTGCCAGCAGTTTCCGGACAGCCTTGTACTTC	CASSFRTALYF
NA	TRBV4-1	TRBJ1-6	NA	TGCGCCAGCAGCCAACTTGAACAGGGTAGGAATTCACCCCTCCACTTT	CASSQLEQGRNSPLHF
TRBD2	TRBV10-1	TRBJ2-1	NA	TGCGCCAGCAGTGAGTCGGTAGCGGGAGGCCTCGGTGAGCAGTTCTTC	CASSESVAGGLGEQFF
TRBD1	TRBV2	TRBJ2-5	once	TGTGCCAGCAGGGGGACAGGGGGCGAGAGAGAGACCCAGTACTTC	CASRGTGGERETQYF
NA	TRBV7-2	TRBJ1-4	NA	TGTGCCAGCAGCTTAGGAGGAACTAATGAAAAACTGTTTTTT	CASSLGGTNEKLFF
TRBD1	TRBV18	TRBJ1-2	NA	TGTGCCAGCTCACCACCGGGACAGGGGCAAAACTATGGCTACACCTTC	CASSPPGQGQNYGYTF
TRBD1	TRBV10-1	TRBJ1-1	once	TGCGCCAGCACCGAGACAGGGGAGACTGAAGCTTTCTTT	CASTETGETEAFF
NA	TRBV7-2	TRBJ1-5	NA	TGTGCCAGCAGAGAACAGCCGACATCGCCCCAGCATTTT	CASREQPTSPQHF
NA	TRBV5-1	TRBJ1-1	NA	TGCGCCAGCAGCTTGGTGCATTCCGGTGAAGCTTTCTTT	CASSLVHSGEAFF
TRBD2	TRBV9	TRBJ2-5	NA	TGTGCCAGCAGCCAGCTTCTACTAGCGGGAGAGACCCAGTACTTC	CASSQLLLAGETQYF
NA	TRBV12-3/TRBV12-4	TRBJ2-5	once	TGTGCCAGCAGTTTAGTCAGCCAAGAGACCCAGTACTTC	CASSLVSQETQYF
NA	TRBV4-1	TRBJ2-7	NA	TGCGCCAGCAGCCCTTATCGGGACACTCAAAGCTCCTACGAGCAGTACTTC	CASSPYRDTQSSYEQYF
NA	TRBV5-1	TRBJ1-4	NA	TGCGCCAGCAGCTTGGTTGGGGCTGGGGAAAAACTGTTTTTT	CASSLVGAGEKLFF
TRBD1	TRBV30	TRBJ1-6	NA	TGTGCCTGGAGTGGGATACAGGGGGCGCGATCACCCCTCCACTTT	CAWSGIQGARSPLHF
NA	TRBV18	TRBJ2-7	NA	TGTGCCAGCTCACTGAATGGGCCGAACTTGTTCGAGCAGTACTTC	CASSLNGPNLFEQYF
NA	TRBV5-1	TRBJ2-2	NA	TGCGCCAGCAGCTTGGTGCGGGCGCGGGACACCGGGGAGCTGTTTTTT	CASSLVRARDTGELFF
TRBD2	TRBV14	TRBJ2-2	NA	TGTGCCAGCAGCCAAGATGGCGGGAGGCGGGACGGGGAGCTGTTTTTT	CASSQDGGRRDGELFF
NA	TRBV21-1	TRBJ1-3	NA	TGTGCCAGCAGCAAAGTCTCTCCCGGAAACACCATATATTTT	CASSKVSPGNTIYF
NA	TRBV7-8	TRBJ1-3	NA	TGTGCCAGCACGCTAAGGGGAAGGTCTGGAAACACCATATATTTT	CASTLRGRSGNTIYF
NA	TRBV29-1	TRBJ1-2	many	TGCAGCGTTGAACAGACAGGCGCTGGGGGCTACACCTTC	CSVEQTGAGGYTF
NA	TRBV30	TRBJ1-6	NA	TGTGCCTGGAGACCGGGCTCCTATAATTCACCCCTCCACTTT	CAWRPGSYNSPLHF
NA	TRBV2	TRBJ2-5	NA	TGTGCCAGCAGACAAGACGGGGGTGGGGAGACCCAGTACTTC	CASRQDGGGETQYF
TRBD2	TRBV2	TRBJ2-3	NA	TGTGCCAGCAGTGAAGCGGGGCGACTAGCGGGAGTGGATACGCAGTATTTT	CASSEAGRLAGVDTQYF